This T cell receptor beta chain stems from a study of blood T cell repertoires in COVID-19. Study-level background: PBMCs, B-cell-depleted T cells, or T cells provided the cDNA or gDNA that made up the material.

The germline gives CDR1 MNHNS, CDR2 SASEGT. Trimming took 1 base from V and 3 from J; bases not matched to a gene: 3. The CDR3 sequence is 14 residues long. The method was immunoSEQ multiplex PCR; TCRdb's version includes in-frame clones alone and lacks a portion of them. The top ten hold approximately 4.9% of the sample, which has approximately 230,000 clones, around 82% seen once. This clone has just one count. The chain couples TRBV6-1 to TRBJ2-7; TRBD1 matches 7 bases. Sequencing was performed on peripheral blood. The sequence derives from a woman of 80 years or more with active or convalescent COVID-19. DNA for the CDR3: TGTGCCAGCAGTGAAGAGGGGGCAGTCTACGAGCAGTACTTC. This gives the protein CASSEEGAVYEQYF.